A selection of T cell receptor beta chains follows, all from one sample in a study of molecular identifiers for immune sequencing clone quantification. MiXCR, run by TCRdb on the PCR reads, gives a single entry per CDR3 protein. Of roughly 71,000 distinct CDR3 sequences listed, about a fifth were seen once; the top ten hold around 1.5%. Sequencing was performed on naive CD8+ T cells from blood, with Jurkat cell RNA spiked in. The receptors were gathered from a human donor in good health. Some libraries in this study had Jurkat cell RNA spiked in. The CDR3 runs from the conserved cysteine through the conserved F or W. D genes are given only for firm matches.

D	J	V	CDR3
TRBD2	TRBJ2-5	TRBV9	CASSPLADSGKTQYF
-	TRBJ2-5	TRBV6-5	CASSLGASGETQYF
TRBD2	TRBJ2-7	TRBV7-9	CASSALAGGRAEQYF
-	TRBJ1-1	TRBV27	CASSLTSGLNTEAFF
-	TRBJ2-1	TRBV7-9	CASFGDYPYNEQFF
-	TRBJ2-1	TRBV15	CATSRDRDYNEQFF
-	TRBJ2-7	TRBV14	CASSQETWQYF
-	TRBJ2-1	TRBV18	CASSPLARVSEQFF
TRBD1	TRBJ2-5	TRBV15	CATSRDPPTDRGQETQYF
-	TRBJ2-2	TRBV7-9	CASSLVAGHRELFF
-	TRBJ2-2	TRBV6-2/TRBV6-3	CATSGVDTGELFF
-	TRBJ1-4	TRBV12-3/TRBV12-4	CASSLSPRGEKLFF